Listed below are T cell receptor beta chains from one sample, sequenced in a study of patients and donors after allogeneic stem cell transplantation. TCRdb used MiXCR to reprocess the RT-PCR reads, holding one entry per CDR3 protein. The sample includes 400,000 to 500,000 distinct CDR3 sequences, more than 15% of them seen just once. Source material: blood, either unsorted or a sorted T cell fraction (not recorded which). The source is a human donor who was either an allogeneic HSCT recipient or a stem cell or donor lymphocyte infusion donor (not recorded which). It is not recorded whose cells these are; they may come from a transplant donor. The CDR3 runs from the conserved cysteine through the conserved F or W. Each record gives: J gene, clone size, D gene, V gene, CDR3 DNA, CDR3 protein. The D gene is left open where the match is weak. Not every row has a clone size; where given, it reads once, few, many or a size class.

>TRBJ2-7|-|-|TRBV7-9
TGTGCCAGCAGCTTAGCCCCCGGATCCTACGAGCAGTACTTC
CASSLAPGSYEQYF
>TRBJ2-1|-|-|TRBV7-9
TGTGCCAGCGACAGTACGGACTTTACTCTCAATGAGCAGTTCTTC
CASDSTDFTLNEQFF
>TRBJ1-6|-|TRBD1|TRBV28
TGTGCCAGCAGGATTGACAGGGTGACACCCCTCCACTTT
CASRIDRVTPLHF
>TRBJ2-7|-|TRBD1|TRBV4-3
TGCGCCAGCAGCCCCGACAGGGGGCGGGCGTCCTACGAGCAGTACTTC
CASSPDRGRASYEQYF
>TRBJ2-1|few|TRBD2|TRBV7-9
TGTGCCAGCAGTAGACTAGCGGGATCCGACCTTTACAATGAGCAGTTCTTC
CASSRLAGSDLYNEQFF
>TRBJ2-2|few|TRBD1|TRBV20-1
TGCAGTGCTAGAGACCGACAGGGGGCTAGCGGGGAGCTGTTTTTT
CSARDRQGASGELFF
>TRBJ2-7|-|-|TRBV20-1
TGCAGTGCTAGAGACTACCAGAATCCCTACGAGCAGTACTTC
CSARDYQNPYEQYF
>TRBJ2-5|few|-|TRBV7-8
TGTGCCAGCAGCTTGGCGCTGATCACACAAGAGACCCAGTACTTC
CASSLALITQETQYF
>TRBJ1-1|-|-|TRBV30
TGTGCCTGGAGTCTCCGGGGCACTGAAGCTTTCTTT
CAWSLRGTEAFF
>TRBJ1-3|-|TRBD1|TRBV10-3
TGTGCCATCACCTCGCCCGACAGGGGGCGTGGAAACACCATATATTTT
CAITSPDRGRGNTIYF
>TRBJ2-7|-|-|TRBV27
TGTGCCAGCAGTTTTGTCCCGGGTGCCTACGAGCAGTACTTC
CASSFVPGAYEQYF
>TRBJ2-6|many|-|TRBV6-1
TGTGCCAGCAGTGAAGCAACAAACTCGAATCTAAACTCTGGGGCCAACGTCCTGACTTTC
CASSEATNSNLNSGANVLTF
>TRBJ2-7|-|TRBD1|TRBV5-1
TGCGCCAGCAGCATAACAGGGGGAGCCTACGAGCAGTACTTC
CASSITGGAYEQYF
>TRBJ2-3|few|TRBD2|TRBV6-1
TGTGCCAGCAAACCGGGGGGTCCAGATACGCAGTATTTT
CASKPGGPDTQYF
>TRBJ2-1|many|-|TRBV6-1
TGTGCCAGCAGTGAGACTCCTCTTATTAGGCAGTTCTTC
CASSETPLIRQFF
>TRBJ1-4|-|-|TRBV4-1
TGCGCCAGCAGCCAAGAATCCGGGCTCTCTAATGAAAAACTGTTTTTT
CASSQESGLSNEKLFF
>TRBJ2-5|few|-|TRBV12-3/TRBV12-4
TGTGCCAGCAGTGCCAGCCTATGGGCCCTCGGGGAGACCCAGTACTTC
CASSASLWALGETQYF
>TRBJ1-2|-|-|TRBV6-1
TGTGCCAGCAGTCTTGGGGGGACCCGAGCTAACTATGGCTACACCTTC
CASSLGGTRANYGYTF
>TRBJ2-7|few|-|TRBV6-5
TGTGCCAGCAGTTACTCGAACAGGAACTACGAGCAGTACTTC
CASSYSNRNYEQYF
>TRBJ1-2|few|TRBD1|TRBV5-1
TGCGCCAGCAGCGGTAGCTACAGGGACAGGGGAAACTATGGCTACACCTTC
CASSGSYRDRGNYGYTF
>TRBJ2-5|-|-|TRBV4-1
TGCGCCAGCAGCCAAGACCCACACAGCCTTAGGGAGACCCAGTACTTC
CASSQDPHSLRETQYF
>TRBJ2-5|-|TRBD2|TRBV27
TGTGCCAGCAGTTTACTTAGCGGGGGGCTCCAAGAGACCCAGTACTTC
CASSLLSGGLQETQYF
>TRBJ2-3|few|TRBD2|TRBV24-1
TGTGCCACCAGTGACGGGACTAGCGGGGGGCCCGGACAAGATACGCAGTATTTT
CATSDGTSGGPGQDTQYF
>TRBJ2-1|many|-|TRBV12-3/TRBV12-4
TGTGCCAGCAGTTTCGCAGTTTGGAATGAGCAGTTCTTC
CASSFAVWNEQFF
>TRBJ2-1|few|TRBD2|TRBV12-3/TRBV12-4
TGTGCCAGCATTCCGCCGGGACTAGGGTACAATGAGCAGTTCTTC
CASIPPGLGYNEQFF
>TRBJ1-1|few|TRBD1|TRBV19
TGTGCCAGTAGTCCGGGACAGGGGGTGATCACTGAAGCTTTCTTT
CASSPGQGVITEAFF
>TRBJ2-2|many|-|TRBV7-2
TGTGCCAGCAGCTTAGAACAGTGGCCTTCGAACACCGGGGAGCTGTTTTTT
CASSLEQWPSNTGELFF
>TRBJ1-6|-|-|TRBV10-2
TGCGCCAGCAGTGAGAGGACAGAGCTGAGGTCACCCCTCCACTTT
CASSERTELRSPLHF
>TRBJ2-4|few|-|TRBV4-2
TGTGCCAGCAGCCAAGGGCCCACAGTAGCCAAAAACATTCAGTACTTC
CASSQGPTVAKNIQYF
>TRBJ2-2|many|-|TRBV20-1
TGCAGTGGAATTGGGGGAAGGAACACCGGGGAGCTGTTTTTT
CSGIGGRNTGELFF
>TRBJ2-5|-|-|TRBV27
TGTGCCAGCAGTTCTGTCAGGGGAGAGACCCAGTACTTC
CASSSVRGETQYF
>TRBJ2-3|-|-|TRBV7-9
TGTGCCAGCAGCCCCCGAAAGGTAGCCCGCCCCGATACGCAGTATTTT
CASSPRKVARPDTQYF
>TRBJ2-3|-|TRBD2|TRBV5-1
TGCGCCAGCAGCTCCTACTCTCCAGCGGGGGGCCCGGTAGAAGCAACAGATACGCAGTATTTT
CASSSYSPAGGPVEATDTQYF
>TRBJ1-1|many|-|TRBV29-1
TGCAGCGCGATGCCCCGGGGGGCGCTGGACACTGAAGCTTTCTTT
CSAMPRGALDTEAFF
>TRBJ2-3|many|-|TRBV4-1
TGCGCCAGCAGCCAGACCGGGACACAAGGGGTCACAGATACGCAGTATTTT
CASSQTGTQGVTDTQYF
>TRBJ2-2|once|TRBD2|TRBV13
TGTGCCAGCAGCTTAGAAGGACTAGTGCCCACCGGGGAGCTGTTTTTT
CASSLEGLVPTGELFF
>TRBJ1-2|-|-|TRBV4-2
TGTGCCAGCAGCCAGGACGATTGGGGCTACACCTTC
CASSQDDWGYTF
>TRBJ1-3|-|-|TRBV18
TGTGCCAGCTCACCACCGAGCATTTGGAACACCATATATTTT
CASSPPSIWNTIYF
>TRBJ2-1|-|TRBD2|TRBV6-1
TGTGCCAGCAGTGTCCCCTATAGCGGGGACTACAATGAGCAGTTCTTC
CASSVPYSGDYNEQFF
>TRBJ2-3|few|-|TRBV7-8
TGTGCCAGCAGCTTGGACTTCCCGCCAGATACGCAGTATTTT
CASSLDFPPDTQYF
>TRBJ2-1|few|TRBD2|TRBV4-2
TGTGCCAGCAGCCAACAGCTAGCGGGGCTCGATTACAATGAGCAGTTCTTC
CASSQQLAGLDYNEQFF
>TRBJ1-3|once|-|TRBV7-9
TGTGCCAGCAGCCCAGGCAGTGCCTCTGGAAACACCATATATTTT
CASSPGSASGNTIYF
>TRBJ2-3|few|TRBD1|TRBV29-1
TGCAGCGCCACAGGACAGGGCAGCACAGATACGCAGTATTTT
CSATGQGSTDTQYF
>TRBJ2-5|-|TRBD2|TRBV24-1
TGTGCCACCAGTGATCCGGGAGGGTTCCAAGAGACCCAGTACTTC
CATSDPGGFQETQYF
>TRBJ1-1|few|-|TRBV10-3
TGTGCCATCAAAAGGACAGAGAACACTGAAGCTTTCTTT
CAIKRTENTEAFF
>TRBJ2-7|-|-|TRBV5-1
TGCGCCAGCAGCTTGGCCGAGACAGTTTCCGAGCAGTACTTC
CASSLAETVSEQYF
>TRBJ1-2|few|TRBD1|TRBV12-3/TRBV12-4
TGTGCCAGCAGCCCGGACAGGGTTAGTGGGGACACCTTC
CASSPDRVSGDTF
>TRBJ2-7|few|-|TRBV19
TGTGCCAGTAAGGGGGATAATTCCGGCTACGAGCAGTACTTC
CASKGDNSGYEQYF
>TRBJ2-5|many|TRBD2|TRBV20-1
TGCAGTGCTCGGACTAGGAAAGAGACCCAGTACTTC
CSARTRKETQYF
>TRBJ1-2|-|-|TRBV29-1
TGCAGCGTTGTTGATCAGAACTATGGCTACACCTTC
CSVVDQNYGYTF
>TRBJ2-7|-|TRBD1|TRBV5-1
TGCGCCAGCCCTCCACCGGGACAGGGTCGATACGAGCAGTACTTC
CASPPPGQGRYEQYF